The TCR beta chain under discussion was sequenced for a study of memory CD8 T cells in hepatitis C reinfection. Study in general: Pre-reinfection samples were taken 55 to 20 weeks before detection.

Time point given: pre-reinfection, 55 to 20 weeks before reinfection detection. Sorted cells were sequenced directly ex vivo without any in vitro expansion. Libraries were prepared by immunoSEQ multiplex PCR; TCRdb keeps only in-frame clonotypes and omits some of them. The sample consists of just over 50,000 clones, roughly 89% of them appearing once. The CDR3 is 14 residues long. V was cut by 4 bases and J by 0 bases, with 4 bases left in between. Germline V gene sequence: CDR1 MNHEY, CDR2 SVGAGI. The TCR comes from a man younger than 35 with hepatitis C virus infection. The chain links TRBV6-5 to TRBJ2-6; D is unresolved. Sequences were obtained from naive CD8+ T cells sorted from blood. The CDR3 DNA sequence: TGTGCCAGCAGTTCGTTCTCTGGGGCCAACGTCCTGACTTTC. Protein: CASSSFSGANVLTF.